Sequencing of this T cell receptor beta chain was carried out in a study of T cell repertoires in cytomegalovirus infection. V lost 3 bases and J 6 bases, leaving 27 bases between the germline ends. Germline CDR1 and CDR2: LNHDA and SQIVND (reference sequence). CDR3 size: 19 residues. This clonotype showed up just a few times. What it binds is unknown. Using its own MiXCR run on the reads, TCRdb lists one record per CDR3 protein. The table lists about 830,000 distinct CDR3 sequences, over 25% of them singletons. Material: cultured CD8+ T cells from PBMCs, obtained from culture after CMV antigen stimulation. The chain links TRBV19 to TRBJ1-5; D remains ambiguous. The receptor comes from a human donor in good health (CMV status not recorded). Some clones in this sample may be carry-over from other donors' samples. CDR3 in DNA: TGTGCCAGTAGTATTTTTTACGGGTTCCTCCAGGCTAGCGGTCAGCCCCAGCATTTT. Translating it yields CASSIFYGFLQASGQPQHF.